This T cell receptor beta chain was identified in a study of beta chain features in type 1 diabetes. This clone was counted a few times. CDR1 is SGHTA, CDR2 FQGNSA, per germline. The CDR3 runs 14 residues. V was pared by 6 bases and J by 7 bases, with 9 bases of the junction left unmatched. Isolated RNA was reverse transcribed in full, so expressed TCRB transcripts were sequenced. Profiled with immunoSEQ multiplex PCR; TCRdb holds only in-frame clones, not every one. This sample carries under 900,000 clones, roughly a sixth of them seen once, and the ten largest clones take around 0.02%. Sequencing input: naive CD4+ T cells from blood. This receptor was identified in a woman between 18 and 30 years old in good health. The chain recombines TRBV7-2 with TRBJ2-4, with 7 positions matching TRBD1. This chain's CDR3 is CASSVGGARNIQYF. The DNA of the CDR3 is TGTGCCAGCAGTGTAGGGGGCGCACGGAACATTCAGTACTTC.